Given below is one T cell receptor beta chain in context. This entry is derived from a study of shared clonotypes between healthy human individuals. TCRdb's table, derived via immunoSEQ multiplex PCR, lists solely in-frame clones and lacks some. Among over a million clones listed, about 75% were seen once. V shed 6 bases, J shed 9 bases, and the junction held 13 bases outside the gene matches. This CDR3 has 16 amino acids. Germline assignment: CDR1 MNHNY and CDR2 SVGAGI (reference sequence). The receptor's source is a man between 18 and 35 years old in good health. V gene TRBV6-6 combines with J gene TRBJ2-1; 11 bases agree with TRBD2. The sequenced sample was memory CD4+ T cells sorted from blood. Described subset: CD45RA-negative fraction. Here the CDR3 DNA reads TGTGCCAGCAGCCCCCCGGGGTTAGCGGGGGGGAGTGAGCAGTTCTTC. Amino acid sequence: CASSPPGLAGGSEQFF.